The 32 T cell receptor beta chains in this list originate from one sample, sequenced in a study of monozygotic twins with inflammatory bowel disease. TCRdb reworked the 5' RACE reads into one entry per CDR3 protein, no DNA. The listing records some 300,000 distinct CDR3 sequences. The specimen was blood. All receptors come from a human donor with ulcerative colitis or Crohn's disease, or a healthy co-twin of an affected twin (not recorded which).

The rearrangement joins TRBV6-2 or TRBV6-3 to TRBJ2-1; TCRdb gives TRBD1 as the D gene, but with no DNA this cannot be confirmed. This CDR3 has 15 residues. The germline CDR1 and CDR2 sequences are MNHEY and SVGEGT. The chain's CDR3 is CASLPRDRTYNEQFF.

The chain combines TRBV24-1 with TRBJ1-5; TCRdb's D call, TRBD1, is unchecked because there is no DNA. The CDR3 spans 17 residues. Germline V lookup: CDR1 KGHDR, CDR2 SFDVKD. The CDR3 here is CATSDYYEGQSNQPQHF.

V gene TRBV4-3 combines with J gene TRBJ2-7; no DNA is available, so the TRBD1 call from TCRdb remains unchecked. Germline CDR1 and CDR2: LGHNA and YSLEER. The CDR3 is made up of 15 amino acids. The CDR3 here is CASSQEGQGRNEQYF.

This chain links TRBV27 with TRBJ1-5. The germline CDR1 and CDR2 sequences are MNHEY and SMNVEV (reference sequence). The CDR3 extends over 13 amino acids. The CDR3 loop is CASSLRENQPQHF.

CDR3 sequence reads: CAITSGTGKYEQYF. The V call is TRBV10-3, the J call TRBJ2-7; the TCRdb D gene call, TRBD1, has no DNA to confirm it. In germline, CDR1 is ENHRY, CDR2 SYGVKD. The CDR3 has 14 residues.

The genes are TRBV10-3 and TRBJ2-7; TCRdb outputs TRBD1, but without DNA this stays unchecked. Per the germline V gene, CDR1 is ENHRY and CDR2 is SYGVKD. The CDR3 is 11 amino acids. The CDR3 loop is CAIGQSYEQYF.

The J gene is TRBJ2-5, the V gene TRBV10-3; there is no DNA to check the TCRdb D call of TRBD1. From germline, CDR1 is ENHRY and CDR2 SYGVKD. CDR3 length equals 14 residues. CDR3 in amino acids: CAISDWAGGETQYF.

This chain links TRBV20-1 with TRBJ2-2; TCRdb calls TRBD1, which cannot be checked without DNA. The germline gives CDR1 DFQATT, CDR2 SNEGSKA (reference sequence). The CDR3 extends over 15 amino acids. Here the CDR3 reads CSASRTGANTGELFF.

This chain uses TRBV4-3 with TRBJ1-5; TCRdb's D gene call, TRBD1, goes unchecked for lack of DNA. This CDR3 is built from 17 residues. Germline lookup yields CDR1 LGHNA and CDR2 YSLEER. CDR3 amino acids: CASSQELIQGGNQPQHF.

The chain links TRBV7-2 to TRBJ1-5; checking the TCRdb D call of TRBD1 is not possible without DNA. CDR3 length: 15 amino acids. CDR1 is SGHTA, CDR2 FQGNSA, per germline. This chain's CDR3 is CASSGQGTDYQPQHF.

The chain employs TRBV5-1 and TRBJ2-1; the TCRdb call, TRBD1, lacks DNA for checking. Germline-derived CDR1 and CDR2 are SGHRS and YFSETQ. There are 15 residues in the CDR3. CDR3 region: CASIRTTTRGSEQFF.

The CDR3 protein is CATRDRVVYGYTF. The J gene is TRBJ1-2, the V gene TRBV19; without DNA, the TCRdb call of TRBD1 cannot be checked. Germline V gene lookup returns CDR1 LNHDA and CDR2 SQIVND (reference sequence). The CDR3 contains 13 residues.

The chain has TRBV6-1 and TRBJ2-1; absent DNA, TCRdb's TRBD2 call cannot be checked. The germline CDR1 and CDR2 sequences are MNHNS and SASEGT. The CDR3 sequence is 15 residues long. The chain's CDR3 is CAISRTGTSISRQFF.

This sequence joins TRBV3-1 and TRBJ2-7. Germline CDR1 is LGHDT and CDR2 is YNNKEL (reference sequence). CDR3 length equals 15 residues. The CDR3 loop reads CASSQDLTRNYEQYF.

This chain joins TRBV30 and TRBJ1-2. The CDR3 has 13 residues. The V gene's germline CDR1 is GTSNPN and CDR2 SVGIG (reference sequence). CDR3 region: CAWMGEGYHGYTF.

This chain uses TRBV5-6 with TRBJ1-4. This CDR3 comprises 15 residues. The germline V gene has CDR1 SGHDT and CDR2 YYEEEE. This CDR3 is CASSLEGVLMKELFF. Supplemented by reference TRBV5-6 and TRBJ1-4, the full variable domain reads DAGVTQSPTHLIKTRGQQVTLRCSPKSGHDTVSWYQQALGQGPQFIFQYYEEEERQRGNFPDRFSGHQFPNYSSELNVNALLLGDSALYLCASSLEGVLMKELFFGSGTQLSVL.

The chain is built from TRBV4-2 and TRBJ2-5; lacking DNA, the TRBD1 call made by TCRdb goes unchecked. This CDR3 spans 15 amino acids. CDR1 LGHNA and CDR2 YNFKEQ come from the germline V gene. The CDR3 sequence: CASSQEGSGMKTQYF.

The CDR3 loop reads CASGRETPGNTIYF. V and J are TRBV7-8 and TRBJ1-3. This CDR3 has 14 amino acids. Germline assignment: CDR1 SGHVS and CDR2 FQNEAQ.

The chain couples TRBV6-5 to TRBJ1-6; there is no DNA to check the TCRdb D call of TRBD1. Germline-derived CDR1 and CDR2 are MNHEY and SVGAGI. CDR3 length: 15 residues. This chain's CDR3 is CASSYKRGQISPLHF.

The chain employs TRBV7-9 and TRBJ2-3; TCRdb picks TRBD2, but there is no DNA to check that call. The CDR3 has 12 residues. Germline loops: CDR1 SEHNR, CDR2 FQNEAQ (reference sequence). CDR3: CASSTRHPREYF.

The chain employs TRBV12-3 or TRBV12-4 and TRBJ2-4; TCRdb's D call, TRBD1, is unchecked because there is no DNA. CDR3 length: 15 residues. The CDR3 here is CASSLTGIEKNIQYF.

V is TRBV18 and J is TRBJ2-1; without DNA, the TCRdb call of TRBD1 cannot be checked. The CDR3 totals 15 residues. Germline-derived CDR1 and CDR2 are KGHSH and LQKENI. The CDR3: CASLRGGASYNEQFF.

V is TRBV4-2 and J is TRBJ1-2; TCRdb calls TRBD1, which cannot be checked without DNA. The germline gives CDR1 LGHNA, CDR2 YNFKEQ. This CDR3 has 15 amino acids. CDR3 sequence: CASSQEGTIPDGYTF.

This chain uses TRBV20-1 with TRBJ2-1. Germline assignment: CDR1 DFQATT and CDR2 SNEGSKA (reference sequence). CDR3 size: 13 residues. CDR3 residues: CSARWHLNNEQFF.

CDR3: CASSEGGGTDTQYF. The chain recombines TRBV7-8 with TRBJ2-3; the D call from TCRdb, TRBD1, cannot be confirmed without DNA. Germline loops: CDR1 SGHVS, CDR2 FQNEAQ. The CDR3 is 14 amino acids.

The chain carries TRBV27 and TRBJ2-4; TCRdb indicates TRBD1, and absent DNA this call remains unverified. The germline CDR1 and CDR2 sequences are MNHEY and SMNVEV (reference sequence). The CDR3 covers 13 residues. CDR3 sequence reads: CASSLGRDNIQYF.

V usage is TRBV6-1 and J usage is TRBJ1-1. This CDR3 is built from 16 residues. The germline V gene has CDR1 MNHNS and CDR2 SASEGT. This CDR3 reads CASTAGVDGRITEAFF.

The chain carries TRBV6-6 and TRBJ2-1; the TCRdb call, TRBD1, lacks DNA for checking. This CDR3 contains 14 residues. The germline gives CDR1 MNHNY, CDR2 SVGAGI (reference sequence). The CDR3 loop reads CASSSRGSDNEQFF.

The chain joins TRBV11-2 to TRBJ1-1; as DNA is missing, the TRBD1 call by TCRdb cannot be tested. This CDR3 region has 17 residues. Germline V gene sequence: CDR1 SGHAT, CDR2 FQNNGV. The CDR3 here is CASSFAGLGGGPTEAFF.

The rearrangement uses TRBV7-2 and TRBJ2-1; the TCRdb call, TRBD1, lacks DNA for checking. Per germline, CDR1 SGHTA and CDR2 FQGNSA. The CDR3 runs 16 residues. The CDR3 loop reads CASSLAPGQGYNEQFF.

J is TRBJ2-3 and V is TRBV5-5; TCRdb's D gene call, TRBD1, goes unchecked for lack of DNA. The CDR3 runs to 13 residues. Germline V gives CDR1 SGHKS, CDR2 YYEKEE (reference sequence). The CDR3 sequence is CASSTGPSDTQYF.

V and J are TRBV12-3 or TRBV12-4 and TRBJ1-1; the D gene TCRdb calls, TRBD1, cannot be checked with no DNA. The length of the CDR3 is 14 residues. The CDR3 reads CASSWTGGSTEAFF.